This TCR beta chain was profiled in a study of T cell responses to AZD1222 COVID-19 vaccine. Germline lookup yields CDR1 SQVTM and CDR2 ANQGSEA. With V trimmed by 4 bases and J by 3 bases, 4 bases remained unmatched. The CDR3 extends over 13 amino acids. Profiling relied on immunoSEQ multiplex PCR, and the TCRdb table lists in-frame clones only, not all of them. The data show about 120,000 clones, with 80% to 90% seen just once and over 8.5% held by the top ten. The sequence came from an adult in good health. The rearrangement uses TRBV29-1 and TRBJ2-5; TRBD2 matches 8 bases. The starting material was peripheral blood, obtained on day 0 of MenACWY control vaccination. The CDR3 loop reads CSVVVSGKETQYF. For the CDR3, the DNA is TGCAGCGTTGTGGTTAGCGGGAAAGAGACCCAGTACTTC. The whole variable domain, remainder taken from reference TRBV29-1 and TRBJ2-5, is SAVISQKPSRDICQRGTSLTIQCQVDSQVTMMFWYRQQPGQSLTLIATANQGSEATYESGFVIDKFPISRPNLTFSTLTVSNMSPEDSSIYLCSVVVSGKETQYFGPGTRLLVL.